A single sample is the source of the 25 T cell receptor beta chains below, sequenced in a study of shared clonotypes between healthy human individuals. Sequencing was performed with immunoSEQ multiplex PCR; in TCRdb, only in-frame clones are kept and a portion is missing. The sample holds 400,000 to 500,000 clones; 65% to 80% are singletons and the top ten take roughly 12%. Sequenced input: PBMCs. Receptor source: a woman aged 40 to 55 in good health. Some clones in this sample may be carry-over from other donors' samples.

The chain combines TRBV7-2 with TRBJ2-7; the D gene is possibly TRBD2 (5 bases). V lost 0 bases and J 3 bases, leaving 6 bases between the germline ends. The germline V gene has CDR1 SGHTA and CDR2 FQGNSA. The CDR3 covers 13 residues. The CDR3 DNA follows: TGTGCCAGCAGCTTAGCCCGGGACTACGAGCAGTACTTC. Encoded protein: CASSLARDYEQYF.

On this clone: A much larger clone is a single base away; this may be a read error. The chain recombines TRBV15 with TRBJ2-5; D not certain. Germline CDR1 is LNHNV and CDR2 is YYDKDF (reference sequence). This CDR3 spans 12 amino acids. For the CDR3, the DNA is TGTACCACCAGCAGAGAGGAAGAGACCCAGTACTTC. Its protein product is CTTSREEETQYF.

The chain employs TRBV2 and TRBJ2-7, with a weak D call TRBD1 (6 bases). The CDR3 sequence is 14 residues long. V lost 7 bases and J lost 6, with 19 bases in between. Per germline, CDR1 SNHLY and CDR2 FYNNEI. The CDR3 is CASTVAGVYGEQYF. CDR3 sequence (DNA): TGTGCCAGCACCGTCGCAGGGGTTTACGGCGAGCAGTACTTC.

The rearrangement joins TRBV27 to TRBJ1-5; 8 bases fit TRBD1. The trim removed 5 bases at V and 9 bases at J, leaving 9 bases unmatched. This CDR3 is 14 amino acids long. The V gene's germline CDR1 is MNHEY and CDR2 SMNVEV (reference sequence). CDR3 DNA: TGTGCCAGCAGTAAAGGACAGGGTGAATGGCCCCAGCATTTT. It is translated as CASSKGQGEWPQHF.

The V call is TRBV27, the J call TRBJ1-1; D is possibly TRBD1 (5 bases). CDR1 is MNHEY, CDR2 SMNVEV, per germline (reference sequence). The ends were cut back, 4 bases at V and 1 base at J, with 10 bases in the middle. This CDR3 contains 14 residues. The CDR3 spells CASSSWGQNTEAFF. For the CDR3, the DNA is TGTGCCAGCAGTTCGTGGGGCCAGAACACTGAAGCTTTCTTT.

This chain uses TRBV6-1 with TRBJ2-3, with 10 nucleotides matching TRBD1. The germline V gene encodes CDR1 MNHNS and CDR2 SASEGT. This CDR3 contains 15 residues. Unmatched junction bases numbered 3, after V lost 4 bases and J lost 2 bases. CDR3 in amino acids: CASSGDRGFTDTQYF. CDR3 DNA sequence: TGTGCCAGCAGTGGGGACAGGGGCTTCACAGATACGCAGTATTTT.

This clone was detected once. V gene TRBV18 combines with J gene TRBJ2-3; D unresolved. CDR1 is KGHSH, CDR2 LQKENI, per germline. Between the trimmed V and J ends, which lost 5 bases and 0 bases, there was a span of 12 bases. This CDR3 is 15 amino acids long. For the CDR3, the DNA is TGTGCCAGCTCATTTGGGTTCTTCAGCACAGATACGCAGTATTTT. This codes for CASSFGFFSTDTQYF.

In nucleotides, the CDR3 is TGTGCCATCAGTGAGGTGGGGGCCGGGCCTGAAAAACTGTTTTTT. Protein sequence: CAISEVGAGPEKLFF. This chain joins TRBV10-3 and TRBJ1-4; D is possibly TRBD1 (6 bases). From germline, CDR1 is ENHRY and CDR2 SYGVKD. V was shortened by 2 bases and J by 7 bases, with 14 bases between the two germline ends. This CDR3 has 15 amino acids.

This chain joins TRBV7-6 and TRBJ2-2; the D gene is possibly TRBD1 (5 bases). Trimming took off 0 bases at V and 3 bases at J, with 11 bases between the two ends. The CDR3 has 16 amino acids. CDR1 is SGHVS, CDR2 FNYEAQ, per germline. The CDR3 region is CASSLAKGWDTGELFF. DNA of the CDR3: TGTGCCAGCAGCTTAGCGAAGGGGTGGGACACCGGGGAGCTGTTTTTT.

CDR3 in DNA: TGTGCCAGCGGTGAGGGGACTGAAGCTTTCTTT. Amino acids: CASGEGTEAFF. V is TRBV6-6 and J is TRBJ1-1; tentatively, D is TRBD1 (5 bases). Per germline, CDR1 MNHNY and CDR2 SVGAGI (reference sequence). V lost 8 bases to trimming and J lost 5 bases, with 9 bases between them. The CDR3 covers 11 residues.

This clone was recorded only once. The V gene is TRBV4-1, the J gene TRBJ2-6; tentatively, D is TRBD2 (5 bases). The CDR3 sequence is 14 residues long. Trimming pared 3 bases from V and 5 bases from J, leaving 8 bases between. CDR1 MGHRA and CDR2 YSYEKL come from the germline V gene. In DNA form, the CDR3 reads TGCGCCAGCAGCCAGGGAGATCGGGCCAACGTCCTGACTTTC. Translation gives CASSQGDRANVLTF.

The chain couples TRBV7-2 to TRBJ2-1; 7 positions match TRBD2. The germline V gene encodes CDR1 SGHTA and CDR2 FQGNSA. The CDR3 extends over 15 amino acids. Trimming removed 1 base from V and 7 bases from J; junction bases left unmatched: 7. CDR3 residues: CASSLGAGFVNEQFF. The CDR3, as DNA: TGTGCCAGCAGCTTAGGAGCGGGATTCGTAAATGAGCAGTTCTTC.

The CDR3 DNA reads as TGTGCCAGCAGCTTAGGTCTAGCGGGAGGAGGCCCCAGCACAGATACGCAGTATTTT. This encodes CASSLGLAGGGPSTDTQYF. The V and J genes are TRBV11-2 and TRBJ2-3; 11 nucleotides match TRBD2. From germline, CDR1 is SGHAT and CDR2 FQNNGV. The CDR3 contains 19 residues. The J segment lost 0 bases and the V segment lost 1 base, leaving 9 bases of the junction unmatched.

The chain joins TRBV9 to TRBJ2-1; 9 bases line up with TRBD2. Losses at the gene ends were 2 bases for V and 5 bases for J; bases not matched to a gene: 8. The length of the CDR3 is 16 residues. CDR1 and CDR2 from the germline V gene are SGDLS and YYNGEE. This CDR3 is CASSVYSGSYDNEQFF. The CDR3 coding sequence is TGTGCCAGCAGCGTCTATAGCGGGAGTTACGACAATGAGCAGTTCTTC.

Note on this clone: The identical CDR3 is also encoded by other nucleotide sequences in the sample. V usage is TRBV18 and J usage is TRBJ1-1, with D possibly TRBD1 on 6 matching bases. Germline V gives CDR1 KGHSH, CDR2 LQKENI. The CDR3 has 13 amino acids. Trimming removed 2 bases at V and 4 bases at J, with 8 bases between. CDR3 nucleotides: TGTGCCAGCTCACCATTAGGGGGCACTGAAGCTTTCTTT. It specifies CASSPLGGTEAFF.

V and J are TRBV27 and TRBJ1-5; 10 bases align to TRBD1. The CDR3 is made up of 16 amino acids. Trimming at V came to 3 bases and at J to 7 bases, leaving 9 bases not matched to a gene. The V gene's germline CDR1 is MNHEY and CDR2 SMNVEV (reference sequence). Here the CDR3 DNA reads TGTGCCAGCAGTTTCTCCAGGACAGGGGGAGAGCAGCCCCAGCATTTT. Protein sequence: CASSFSRTGGEQPQHF.

The CDR3 coding sequence is TGTGCCAGCAGCCTCCTGACAGGGGGGTCCCGAGCTGAGCAGTTCTTC. This sequence encodes CASSLLTGGSRAEQFF. This chain links TRBV28 with TRBJ2-1, with 9 nucleotides matching TRBD1. Trimming at V came to 6 bases and at J to 9 bases, leaving 15 bases not matched to a gene. This CDR3 spans 16 amino acids. CDR1 MDHEN and CDR2 SYDVKM come from the germline V gene.

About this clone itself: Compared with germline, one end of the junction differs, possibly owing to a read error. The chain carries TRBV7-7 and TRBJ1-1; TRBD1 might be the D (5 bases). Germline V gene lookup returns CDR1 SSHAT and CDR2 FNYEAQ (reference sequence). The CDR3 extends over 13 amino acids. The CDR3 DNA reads TGTGCTAGCAGCTCGGGACGGAACACTGAAGCTTTCTTT. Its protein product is CASSSGRNTEAFF.

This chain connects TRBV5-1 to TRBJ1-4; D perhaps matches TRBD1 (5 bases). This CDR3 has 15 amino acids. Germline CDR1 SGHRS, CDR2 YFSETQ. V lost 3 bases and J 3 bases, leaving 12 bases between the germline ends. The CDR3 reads CASSYRDPSNEKLFF. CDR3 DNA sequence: TGCGCCAGCAGCTACCGGGACCCGTCTAATGAAAAACTGTTTTTT.

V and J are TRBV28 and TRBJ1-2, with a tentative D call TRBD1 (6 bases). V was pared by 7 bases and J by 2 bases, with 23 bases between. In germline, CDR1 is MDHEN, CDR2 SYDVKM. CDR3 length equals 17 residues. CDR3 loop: CASTLTGITYNNYGYTF. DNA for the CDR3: TGTGCCAGCACCCTGACAGGCATCACATACAACAACTATGGCTACACCTTC.

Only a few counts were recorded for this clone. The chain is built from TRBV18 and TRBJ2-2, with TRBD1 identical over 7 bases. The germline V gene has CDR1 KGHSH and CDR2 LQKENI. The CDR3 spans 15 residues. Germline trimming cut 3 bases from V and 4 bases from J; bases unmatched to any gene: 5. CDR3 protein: CASSPLGQSTGELFF. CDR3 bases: TGTGCCAGCTCACCTCTGGGACAGAGCACCGGGGAGCTGTTTTTT.

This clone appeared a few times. CDR3 in amino acids: CASSLFEAGDGTDTQYF. DNA for the CDR3: TGTGCCAGCAGTTTATTCGAAGCGGGAGACGGCACAGATACGCAGTATTTT. The chain recombines TRBV28 with TRBJ2-3, with 8 positions matching TRBD2. Germline lookup yields CDR1 MDHEN and CDR2 SYDVKM. CDR3 length: 17 amino acids. The trim removed 1 base at V and 1 base at J, leaving 7 bases unmatched.

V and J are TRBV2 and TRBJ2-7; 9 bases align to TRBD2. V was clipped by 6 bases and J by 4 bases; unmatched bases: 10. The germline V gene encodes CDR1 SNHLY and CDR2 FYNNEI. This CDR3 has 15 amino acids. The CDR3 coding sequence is TGTGCCAGCAGCCTCGCCGGGACTAGCAGTTACGAGCAGTACTTC. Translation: CASSLAGTSSYEQYF.

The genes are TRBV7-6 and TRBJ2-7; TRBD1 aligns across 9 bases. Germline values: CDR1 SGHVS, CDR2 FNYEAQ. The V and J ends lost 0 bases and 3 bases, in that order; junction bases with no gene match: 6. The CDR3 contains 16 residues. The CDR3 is CASSLAGDRVFYEQYF. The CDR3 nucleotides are TGTGCCAGCAGCTTAGCGGGGGACAGGGTATTCTACGAGCAGTACTTC.

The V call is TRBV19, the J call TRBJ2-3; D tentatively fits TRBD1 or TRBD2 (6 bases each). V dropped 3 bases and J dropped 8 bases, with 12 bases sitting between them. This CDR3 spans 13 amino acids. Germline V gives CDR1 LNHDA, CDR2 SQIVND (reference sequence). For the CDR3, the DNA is TGTGCCAGTAGTATGGGGGGCGGAGTTACGCAGTATTTT. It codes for CASSMGGGVTQYF.